The 7 T cell receptor beta chains below all came from one sample that was sequenced in a study of blood T cell repertoires in COVID-19. This table comes from immunoSEQ multiplex PCR, and its TCRdb copy is limited to in-frame clones, with some not included. This table holds some 150,000 clones, 75% to 85% found once. The sequenced material came from peripheral blood. The origin of the receptors is a man in his 60s with active or convalescent COVID-19.

The chain recombines TRBV2 with TRBJ2-7, with 10 bases that match TRBD1. V was pared by 0 bases and J by 2 bases, with 7 bases of the junction left unmatched. Per germline, CDR1 SNHLY and CDR2 FYNNEI. The CDR3 is made up of 17 amino acids. CDR3 sequence: CASSEANDRGRPYEQYF. The CDR3 bases are TGTGCCAGCAGTGAAGCGAATGACAGGGGGCGTCCCTACGAGCAGTACTTC.

J is TRBJ1-2 and V is TRBV6-5; a weak D match, TRBD1 (5 bases). Germline V gene sequence: CDR1 MNHEY, CDR2 SVGAGI. The CDR3 runs 14 residues. V was shortened by 6 bases and J by 5 bases, with 16 bases between the two germline ends. Here the CDR3 reads CASRPDWGEYGYTF. CDR3 sequence (DNA): TGTGCCAGCAGACCGGACTGGGGGGAATATGGCTACACCTTC.

The chain couples TRBV5-1 to TRBJ2-3, with a weak D call TRBD1 (6 bases). This CDR3 is built from 14 residues. Germline loops: CDR1 SGHRS, CDR2 YFSETQ. The V and J ends lost 2 bases and 5 bases respectively, with 12 bases between them. CDR3 residues: CASSFSQGQDTQYF. The CDR3 nucleotides read TGCGCCAGCAGCTTTAGCCAGGGGCAAGATACGCAGTATTTT.

This clone was observed once. The CDR3 DNA follows: TGTGCCACCAGTGAGGGGGGTTTGGAGCTCGCCTGGGATGTTTGCAAAAACATTCAGTACTTC. It codes for CATSEGGLELAWDVCKNIQYF. This chain connects TRBV24-1 to TRBJ2-4; possibly TRBD2 for D (6 bases). Germline CDR1 is KGHDR and CDR2 is SFDVKD. V dropped 4 bases and J dropped 3 bases, with 30 bases sitting between them. The CDR3 extends over 21 amino acids.

The chain couples TRBV3-1 (or the pseudogene TRBV3-2) to TRBJ1-2; TRBD1 might be the D (5 bases). The CDR3 covers 13 residues. The germline V gene has CDR1 LGHDT and CDR2 YNNKEL (reference sequence). The V end lost 0 bases, the J end lost 4 bases, and 6 bases lay between the germline ends. This CDR3 is CASSQDTGYGYTF. CDR3 in DNA: TGTGCCAGCAGCCAAGATACAGGCTATGGCTACACCTTC.

As regards this clone: Additional DNA sequences in this sample encode the identical CDR3. This sequence joins TRBV5-8 and TRBJ2-7; tentative D call: TRBD2 (6 bases). Germline CDR1 reads SGHTS; CDR2 reads YDEGEE. The CDR3 runs 13 residues. V shed 2 bases and J shed 2 bases, with 8 bases lying between them. The CDR3 spells CASSFGGTYEQYF. The CDR3 nucleotides are TGTGCCAGCAGCTTCGGGGGAACCTACGAGCAGTACTTC.

The chain links TRBV21-1 to TRBJ2-1; the DNA was not compared with TRBD2, the D call given in the table. TRBV21-1 is a pseudogene segment. The CDR3 runs to 18 residues. In DNA form, the CDR3 reads TGTGCCAGCAGCAAATGTTGGTGGGAGGACCTAGAGTGCAATGAGCAGTTCTTC. Its protein is CASSKCWWEDLECNEQFF.